This T cell receptor beta chain was captured in a study of cytomegalovirus exposure and HLA in healthy donors. The study ran its PCR with 60 Vbeta and 13 Jbeta primers. The protocol was immunoSEQ multiplex PCR, while the TCRdb copy is restricted to in-frame clones and leaves out a portion. The table records more than 90,000 clones, under 85% of them present only once. This clonotype originated in a woman aged 40 to 50 in good health and CMV-seronegative. Sequences were obtained from PBMCs.

DNA for the CDR3: TGTGCCAGCAGCCTCTCCAGGCAGACCGAGCAGTACTTC. This sequence encodes CASSLSRQTEQYF. The chain recombines TRBV7-2 with TRBJ2-7; the D is unclear. This CDR3 region has 13 residues. V lost 5 bases to trimming and J lost 6 bases, with 14 bases between them. Germline-derived CDR1 and CDR2 are SGHTA and FQGNSA.